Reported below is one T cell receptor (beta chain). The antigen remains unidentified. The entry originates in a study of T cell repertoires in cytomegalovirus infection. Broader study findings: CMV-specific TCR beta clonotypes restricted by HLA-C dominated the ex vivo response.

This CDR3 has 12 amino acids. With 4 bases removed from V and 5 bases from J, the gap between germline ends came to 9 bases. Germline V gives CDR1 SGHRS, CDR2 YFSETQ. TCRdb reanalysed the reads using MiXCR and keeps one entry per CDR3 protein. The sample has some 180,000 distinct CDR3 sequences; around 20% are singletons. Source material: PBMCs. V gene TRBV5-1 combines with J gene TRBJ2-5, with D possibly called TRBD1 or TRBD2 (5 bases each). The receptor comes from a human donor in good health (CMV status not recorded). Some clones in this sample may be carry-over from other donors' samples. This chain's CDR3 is CASSRDVETQYF. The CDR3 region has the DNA TGCGCCAGCAGCAGGGACGTGGAGACCCAGTACTTC.